This T cell receptor (beta chain) was recorded in a study of cytomegalovirus exposure and HLA in healthy donors. Study-level results: Most CMV-associated TCR beta chains appeared HLA-restricted in a later analysis.

This CDR3 has 14 residues. Germline assignment: CDR1 SGHTA and CDR2 FQGNSA. V lost 2 bases and J 3 bases, leaving 10 bases between the germline ends. This clone was seen a handful of times. Its antigen remains unknown. 13 Jbeta primers and 60 Vbeta primers were used for the PCR. Profiled with immunoSEQ multiplex PCR; TCRdb holds only in-frame clones, not every one. This table holds roughly 93,000 clones, about four fifths found once. The receptor was derived from a human donor in good health. The J gene is TRBJ1-1, the V gene TRBV7-2, with D perhaps TRBD1 (5 bases). The sample consisted of PBMCs. The CDR3 here is CASSLSVQDTEAFF. Here the CDR3 DNA reads TGTGCCAGCAGCTTATCGGTACAGGACACTGAAGCTTTCTTT.